There are many counts of the clone carrying this T cell receptor (beta chain). TCR beta CDR3 region amplification was performed from RNA transcripts. RT-PCR in the first round (using the HTBI primer set) targeted the TCR CDR3. Via MiXCR, TCRdb re-called the multiplex PCR reads, giving one row per CDR3 protein. The table records roughly 300,000 distinct CDR3 sequences, around a sixth of them present only once. This CDR3 is 15 amino acids long. Trimming took 5 bases from V and 3 from J; bases not matched to a gene: 5. Germline values: CDR1 LNHDA, CDR2 SQIVND (reference sequence). This specimen comes from a study of T cells in Graves' hyperthyroidism and ophthalmopathy.

Sequencing input: blood. The V call is TRBV19, the J call TRBJ2-3, with 10 bases lining up with TRBD1. This TCR was sampled from a woman aged 50 to 65 with Graves' hyperthyroidism. The CDR3 is CASSGTGASTDTQYF. CDR3 nucleotide sequence: TGTGCCAGTAGTGGGACAGGGGCATCGACAGATACGCAGTATTTT.